The clone carrying this T cell receptor beta chain came up a few times. Method: immunoSEQ multiplex PCR; TCRdb's copy keeps in-frame clones and lacks some. The top ten clones hold around 3.6% of a sample with 15,000 to 19,000 clones, around 35% of them seen once. The V end lost 1 base, the J end lost 1 base, and 8 bases lay between the germline ends. Germline V CDR1 and CDR2: SGHRS, YFSETQ. The CDR3 covers 15 residues. The study plated some 200,000 CFSE-labeled responders with some 200,000 irradiated, violet-dye-labeled stimulators. This sample was included in a study of graft-versus-host responses after intestinal transplantation. At the level of the study: The whole recipient group had anti-thymocyte globulin induction followed by tacrolimus and steroids for 2 to 3 years.

Material: alloreactive CD4+ T cells from a mixed lymphocyte reaction culture, obtained before intestinal transplant. Subset given: CFSE-low proliferating T cells sorted from roughly six-day pre-transplant mixed lymphocyte reaction (GvH or HvG direction). The V call is TRBV5-1, the J call TRBJ2-2; D is perhaps TRBD1 (6 bases). This receptor was obtained from a human patient who received an intestinal transplant. The CDR3 sequence is CASSLRRGNTGELFF. CDR3 DNA: TGCGCCAGCAGCTTGCGCAGGGGGAACACCGGGGAGCTGTTTTTT.